The sequence of this T cell receptor (beta chain) was determined in a study of cytomegalovirus exposure and HLA in healthy donors. Whole-study results and caveats: Association of a missense DCLRE1C variant with TCR beta V- and J-gene trimming was reported in a later analysis. The study recorded 150 to 200 TCR beta chains that were cytomegalovirus-associated.

It was with 60 Vbeta and 13 Jbeta primers that the PCR ran. The repertoire was sequenced with immunoSEQ multiplex PCR; TCRdb's copy has only in-frame clones and lacks some. The data show over 55,000 clones, with around 87% seen just once and roughly 1.5% held by the top ten. With respect to this clone: As yet, its antigen is unknown.

Sequencing used PBMCs. The receptor comes from a man aged 18 to 30 in good health and CMV-seronegative.

The CDR3 DNA reads as TGTGCAAGTCGCGTCCCGACAGCCAACTATGGCTACACCTTC. It yields the protein CASRVPTANYGYTF. This chain joins TRBV12-2 and TRBJ1-2; TRBD1 reflects the table's D call only, with no check against the DNA. TRBV12-2 is a known pseudogene. The CDR3 sequence is 14 residues long.